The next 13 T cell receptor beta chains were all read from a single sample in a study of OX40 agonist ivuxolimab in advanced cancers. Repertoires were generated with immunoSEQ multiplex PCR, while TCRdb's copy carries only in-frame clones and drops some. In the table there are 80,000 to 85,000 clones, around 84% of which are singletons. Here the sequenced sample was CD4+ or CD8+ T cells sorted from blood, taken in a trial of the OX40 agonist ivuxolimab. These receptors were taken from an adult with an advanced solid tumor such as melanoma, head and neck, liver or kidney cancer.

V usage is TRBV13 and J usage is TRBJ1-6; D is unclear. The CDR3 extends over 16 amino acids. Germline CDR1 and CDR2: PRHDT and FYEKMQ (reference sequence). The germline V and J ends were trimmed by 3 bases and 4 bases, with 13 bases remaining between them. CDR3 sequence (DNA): TGTGCCAGCAGCTTTAGGACCGGCGGGTATAATTCACCCCTCCACTTT. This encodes CASSFRTGGYNSPLHF.

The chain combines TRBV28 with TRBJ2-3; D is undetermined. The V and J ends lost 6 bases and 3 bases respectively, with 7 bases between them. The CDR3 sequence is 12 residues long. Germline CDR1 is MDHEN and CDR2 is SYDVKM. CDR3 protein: CASSALTDTQYF. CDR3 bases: TGTGCCAGCAGCGCCCTGACAGATACGCAGTATTTT.

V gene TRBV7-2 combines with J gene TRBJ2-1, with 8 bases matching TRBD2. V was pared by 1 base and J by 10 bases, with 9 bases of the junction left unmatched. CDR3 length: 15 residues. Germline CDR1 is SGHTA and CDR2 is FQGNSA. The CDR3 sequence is CASSLVGLEVKEQFF. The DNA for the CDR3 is TGTGCCAGCAGCTTAGTGGGACTAGAGGTTAAGGAGCAGTTCTTC. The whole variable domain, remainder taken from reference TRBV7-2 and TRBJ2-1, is GAGVSQSPSNKVTEKGKDVELRCDPISGHTALYWYRQSLGQGLEFLIYFQGNSAPDKSGLPSDRFSAERTGGSVSTLTIQRTQQEDSAVYLCASSLVGLEVKEQFFGPGTRLTVL.

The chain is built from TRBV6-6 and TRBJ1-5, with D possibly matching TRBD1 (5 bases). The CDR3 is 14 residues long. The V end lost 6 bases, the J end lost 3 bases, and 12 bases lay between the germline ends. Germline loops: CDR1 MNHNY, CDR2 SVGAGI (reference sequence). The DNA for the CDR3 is TGTGCCAGCAGCCCCCCGGACAACAATCAGCCCCAGCATTTT. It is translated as CASSPPDNNQPQHF.

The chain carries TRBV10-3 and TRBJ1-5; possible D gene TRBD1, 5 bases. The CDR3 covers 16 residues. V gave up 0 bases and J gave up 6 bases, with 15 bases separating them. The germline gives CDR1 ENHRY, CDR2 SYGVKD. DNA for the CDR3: TGTGCCATCAGTGAGTCCTCGACAGACGGTAGTCAGCCCCAGCATTTT. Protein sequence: CAISESSTDGSQPQHF.

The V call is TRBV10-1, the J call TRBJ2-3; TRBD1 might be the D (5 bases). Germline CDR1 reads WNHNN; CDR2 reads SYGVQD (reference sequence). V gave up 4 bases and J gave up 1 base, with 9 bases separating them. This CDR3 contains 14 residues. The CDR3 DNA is TGCGCCAGCAGTGGGACATATCGCACAGATACGCAGTATTTT. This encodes CASSGTYRTDTQYF.

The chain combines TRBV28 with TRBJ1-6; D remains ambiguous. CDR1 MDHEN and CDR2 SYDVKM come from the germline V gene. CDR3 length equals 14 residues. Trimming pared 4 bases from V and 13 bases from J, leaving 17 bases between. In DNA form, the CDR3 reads TGTGCCAGCAGTTCCGGGGATAGAAGGTCCCCCCTCCACTTT. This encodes CASSSGDRRSPLHF.

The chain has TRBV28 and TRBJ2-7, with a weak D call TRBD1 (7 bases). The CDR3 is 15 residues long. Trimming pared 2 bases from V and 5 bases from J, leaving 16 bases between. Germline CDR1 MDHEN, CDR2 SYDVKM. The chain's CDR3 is CASSLGGGGQNEQYV. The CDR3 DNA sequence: TGTGCCAGCAGTTTAGGCGGAGGGGGCCAAAACGAGCAGTACGTC.

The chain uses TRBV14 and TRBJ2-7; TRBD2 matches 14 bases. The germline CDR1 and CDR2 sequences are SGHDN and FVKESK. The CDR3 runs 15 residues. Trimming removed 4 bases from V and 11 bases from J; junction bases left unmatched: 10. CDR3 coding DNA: TGTGCCAGCAGCCCCCGGAGGGGGACTAGCGGGAGTAAGTACTTC. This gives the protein CASSPRRGTSGSKYF.

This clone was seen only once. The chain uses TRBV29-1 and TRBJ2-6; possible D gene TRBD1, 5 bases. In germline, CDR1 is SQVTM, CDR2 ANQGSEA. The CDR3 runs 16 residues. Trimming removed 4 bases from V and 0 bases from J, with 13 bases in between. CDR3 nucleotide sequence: TGCAGCGTTGTAGGGGCCTCCAACTCTGGGGCCAACGTCCTGACTTTC. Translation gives CSVVGASNSGANVLTF.

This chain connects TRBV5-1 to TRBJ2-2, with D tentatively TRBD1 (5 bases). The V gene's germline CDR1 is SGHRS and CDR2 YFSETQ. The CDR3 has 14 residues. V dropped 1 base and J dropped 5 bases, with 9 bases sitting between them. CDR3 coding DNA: TGCGCCAGCAGCTTGTTCAGGGAAACCGGGGAGCTGTTTTTT. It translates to CASSLFRETGELFF.

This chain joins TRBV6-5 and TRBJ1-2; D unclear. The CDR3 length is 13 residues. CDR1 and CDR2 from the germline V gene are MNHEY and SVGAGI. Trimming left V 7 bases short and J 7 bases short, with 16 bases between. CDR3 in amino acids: CASTNGPRGGYTF. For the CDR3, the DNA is TGTGCCAGCACCAACGGGCCTCGAGGTGGCTACACCTTC.

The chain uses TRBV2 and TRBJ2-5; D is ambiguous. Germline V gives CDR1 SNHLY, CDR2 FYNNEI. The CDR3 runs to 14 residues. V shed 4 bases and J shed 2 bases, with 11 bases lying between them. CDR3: CASSALGSQETQYF. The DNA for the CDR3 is TGTGCCAGCAGTGCCCTTGGCAGTCAAGAGACCCAGTACTTC.